This TCR beta chain was sequenced during a study of PD-1 blockade in classical Hodgkin lymphoma. Notes on this clone: Its target is not known.

The protocol was immunoSEQ multiplex PCR, while the TCRdb copy is restricted to in-frame clones and leaves out a portion. The sample records some 21,000 clones, approximately 85% being singletons. General observations from the study: Exclusion was the outcome for patients who began nivolumab under 1 year after ASCT. It was among complete responders that baseline diversity resembled that of newly diagnosed patients. Significant TCR diversity gains by C4D1 occurred in CD4+ but not CD8+ cells. Although disease activity or prior therapy may be involved, causes of the repertoire differences remain undefined.

J lost 6 bases, V lost 0 bases, and 6 bases had no gene match. This CDR3 contains 16 residues. The germline gives CDR1 SGHRS, CDR2 YFSETQ. Described time point: cycle 4 day 1 (C4D1), after 5 to 7 weeks of nivolumab. Every one of the patients relapsed after autologous stem cell transplantation (brentuximab vedotin exposure was variable). The TCR comes from a human donor with classical Hodgkin lymphoma. The chain joins TRBV5-1 to TRBJ2-1; 10 bases fit TRBD1. Sequenced material: peripheral blood mononuclear cells (PBMCs), taken before the fourth cycle of nivolumab. The CDR3 nucleotides are TGCGCCAGCAGCTTGGCCGCCGGGACAGGGGCCAATGAGCAGTTCTTC. Protein: CASSLAAGTGANEQFF.